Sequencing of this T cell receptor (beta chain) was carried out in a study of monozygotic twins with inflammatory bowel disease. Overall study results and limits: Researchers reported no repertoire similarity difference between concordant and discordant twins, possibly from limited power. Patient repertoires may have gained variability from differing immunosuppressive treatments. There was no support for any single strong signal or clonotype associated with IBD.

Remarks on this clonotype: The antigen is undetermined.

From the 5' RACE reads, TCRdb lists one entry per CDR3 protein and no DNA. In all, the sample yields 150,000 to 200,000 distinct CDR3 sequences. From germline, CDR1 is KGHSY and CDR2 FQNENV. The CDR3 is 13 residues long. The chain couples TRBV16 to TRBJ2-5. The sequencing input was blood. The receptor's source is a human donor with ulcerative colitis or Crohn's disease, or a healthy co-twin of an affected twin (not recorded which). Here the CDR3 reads CASSQDLQETQYF.